This T cell receptor (beta chain) was recovered during a study of response to subunit inactivated influenza vaccine. A remark on this clonotype: Its antigen is as yet unknown.

Trimming cost V 3 bases and J 5 bases; bases outside gene matches: 1. CDR3 size: 14 residues. Study outcomes and limitations: Few new T cells, the authors suggested, are recruited by each seasonal influenza vaccination.

TCRdb itself ran the RT-PCR reads through MiXCR, one entry per CDR3 protein. This repertoire shows around 520,000 distinct CDR3 sequences, approximately 12% found once; its top ten account for about 9.4%. The chain is built from TRBV12-3 or TRBV12-4 and TRBJ2-1, with 10 bases lining up with TRBD2. This TCR came from a man aged 50 to 60 who received an inactivated influenza vaccine. Sequences were derived from PBMCs from blood, sampled on the day of vaccination. Here the CDR3 reads CASSFLAGDNEQFF. The DNA of the CDR3 is TGTGCCAGCAGTTTTCTAGCGGGGGACAATGAGCAGTTCTTC.